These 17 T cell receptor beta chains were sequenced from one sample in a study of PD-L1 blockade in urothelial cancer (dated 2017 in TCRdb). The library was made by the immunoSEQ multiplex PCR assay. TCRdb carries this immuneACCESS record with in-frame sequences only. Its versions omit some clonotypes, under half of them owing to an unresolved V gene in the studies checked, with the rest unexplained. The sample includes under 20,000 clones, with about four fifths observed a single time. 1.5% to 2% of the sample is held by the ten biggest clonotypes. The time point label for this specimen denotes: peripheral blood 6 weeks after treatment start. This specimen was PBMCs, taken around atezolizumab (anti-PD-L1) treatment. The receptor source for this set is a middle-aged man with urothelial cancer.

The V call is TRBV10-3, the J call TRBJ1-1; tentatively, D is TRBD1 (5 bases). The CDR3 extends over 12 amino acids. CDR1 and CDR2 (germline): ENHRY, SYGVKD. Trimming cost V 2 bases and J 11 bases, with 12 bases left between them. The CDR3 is CAISEGPKGAFF. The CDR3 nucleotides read TGTGCCATCAGTGAGGGACCCAAGGGGGCTTTCTTT.

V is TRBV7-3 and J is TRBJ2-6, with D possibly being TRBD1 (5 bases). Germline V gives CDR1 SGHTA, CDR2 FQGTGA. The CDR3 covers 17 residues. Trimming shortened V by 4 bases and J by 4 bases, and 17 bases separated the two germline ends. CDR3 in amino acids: CASSSKGSGSGANVLTF. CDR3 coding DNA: TGTGCCAGCAGCTCGAAGGGGTCAGGGTCCGGGGCCAACGTCCTGACTTTC.

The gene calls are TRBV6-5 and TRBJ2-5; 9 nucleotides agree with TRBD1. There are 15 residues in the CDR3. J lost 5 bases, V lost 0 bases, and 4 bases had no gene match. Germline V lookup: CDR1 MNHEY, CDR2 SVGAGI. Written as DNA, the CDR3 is TGTGCCAGCAGTTACTCCGGGACAGGGTACGAGACCCAGTACTTC. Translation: CASSYSGTGYETQYF.

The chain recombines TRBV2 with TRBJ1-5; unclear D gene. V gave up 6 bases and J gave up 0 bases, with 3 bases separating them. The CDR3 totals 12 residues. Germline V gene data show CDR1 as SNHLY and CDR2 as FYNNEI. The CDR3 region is CASRSSNQPQHF. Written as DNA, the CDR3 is TGTGCCAGCAGGAGTAGCAATCAGCCCCAGCATTTT. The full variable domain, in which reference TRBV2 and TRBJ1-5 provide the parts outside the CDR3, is EPEVTQTPSHQVTQMGQEVILRCVPISNHLYFYWYRQILGQKVEFLVSFYNNEISEKSEIFDDQFSVERPDGSNFTLKIRSTKLEDSAMYFCASRSSNQPQHFGDGTRLSIL.

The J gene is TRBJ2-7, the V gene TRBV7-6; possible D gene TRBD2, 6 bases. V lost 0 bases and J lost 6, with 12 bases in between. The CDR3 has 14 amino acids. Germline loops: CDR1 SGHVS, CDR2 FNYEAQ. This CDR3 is CASSLAGGKFEQYF. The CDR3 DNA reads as TGTGCCAGCAGCTTAGCGGGCGGGAAATTCGAGCAGTACTTC. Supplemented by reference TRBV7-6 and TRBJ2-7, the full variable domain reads GAGVSQSPRYKVTKRGQDVALRCDPISGHVSLYWYRQALGQGPEFLTYFNYEAQQDKSGLPNDRFSAERPEGSISTLTIQRTEQRDSAMYRCASSLAGGKFEQYFGPGTRLTVT.

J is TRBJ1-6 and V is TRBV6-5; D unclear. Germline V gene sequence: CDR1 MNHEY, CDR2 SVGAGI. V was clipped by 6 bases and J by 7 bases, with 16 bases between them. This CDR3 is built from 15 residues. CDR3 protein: CASSWTIGPNSPLHF. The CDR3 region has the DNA TGTGCCAGCAGCTGGACTATCGGGCCGAATTCACCCCTCCACTTT.

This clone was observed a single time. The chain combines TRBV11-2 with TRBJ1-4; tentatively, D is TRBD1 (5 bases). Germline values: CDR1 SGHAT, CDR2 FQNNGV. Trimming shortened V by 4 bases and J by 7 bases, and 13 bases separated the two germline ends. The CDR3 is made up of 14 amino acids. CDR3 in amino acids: CASSSGRGFEKLFF. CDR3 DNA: TGTGCCAGCAGCTCAGGGCGGGGTTTTGAAAAACTGTTTTTT. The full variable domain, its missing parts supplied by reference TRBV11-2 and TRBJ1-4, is EAGVAQSPRYKIIEKRQSVAFWCNPISGHATLYWYQQILGQGPKLLIQFQNNGVVDDSQLPKDRFSAERLKGVDSTLKIQPAKLEDSAVYLCASSSGRGFEKLFFGSGTQLSVL.

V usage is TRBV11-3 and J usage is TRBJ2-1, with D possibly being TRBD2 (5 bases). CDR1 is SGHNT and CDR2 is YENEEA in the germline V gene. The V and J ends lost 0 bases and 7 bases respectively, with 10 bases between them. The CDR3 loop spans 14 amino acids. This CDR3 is CASSLDRTGNEQFF. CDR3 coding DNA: TGTGCCAGCAGCTTAGACAGGACTGGGAATGAGCAGTTCTTC.

CDR3: CASSQDEGRHYGYTF. CDR3 sequence (DNA): TGTGCCAGCAGCCAAGATGAGGGCAGACACTATGGCTACACCTTC. The rearrangement uses TRBV4-2 and TRBJ1-2; no clear D gene. The V gene's germline CDR1 is LGHNA and CDR2 YNFKEQ. Trimming took off 0 bases at V and 3 bases at J, with 11 bases between the two ends. This CDR3 spans 15 amino acids.

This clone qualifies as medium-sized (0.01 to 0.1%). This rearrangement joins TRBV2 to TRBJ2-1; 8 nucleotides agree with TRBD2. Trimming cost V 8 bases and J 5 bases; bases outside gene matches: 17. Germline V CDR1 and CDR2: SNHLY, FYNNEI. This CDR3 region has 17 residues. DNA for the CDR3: TGTGCCAGCCCGTGGACATCTGGGGCGGGGGGCAACAATGAGCAGTTCTTC. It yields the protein CASPWTSGAGGNNEQFF.

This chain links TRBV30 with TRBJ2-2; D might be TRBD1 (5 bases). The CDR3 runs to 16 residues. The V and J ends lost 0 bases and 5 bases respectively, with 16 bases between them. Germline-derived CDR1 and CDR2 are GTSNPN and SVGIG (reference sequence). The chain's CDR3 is CAWSVLMSRVTGELFF. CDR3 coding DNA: TGTGCCTGGAGTGTACTAATGAGCAGGGTTACCGGGGAGCTGTTTTTT. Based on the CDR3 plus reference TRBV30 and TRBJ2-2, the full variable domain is SQTIHQWPATLVQPVGSPLSLECTVEGTSNPNLYWYRQAAGRGLQLLFYSVGIGQISSEVPQNLSASRPQDRQFILSSKKLLLSDSGFYLCAWSVLMSRVTGELFFGEGSRLTVL.

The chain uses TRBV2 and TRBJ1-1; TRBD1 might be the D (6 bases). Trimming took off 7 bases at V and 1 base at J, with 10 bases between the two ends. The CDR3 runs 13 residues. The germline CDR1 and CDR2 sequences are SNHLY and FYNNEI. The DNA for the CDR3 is TGTGCCAGCAATCTGGACAGGAACACTGAAGCTTTCTTT. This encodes CASNLDRNTEAFF.

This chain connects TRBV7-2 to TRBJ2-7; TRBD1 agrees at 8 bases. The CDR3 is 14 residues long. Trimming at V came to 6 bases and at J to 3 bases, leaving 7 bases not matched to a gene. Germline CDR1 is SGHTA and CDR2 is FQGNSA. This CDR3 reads CASRHSGQVYEQYF. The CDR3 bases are TGTGCCAGCAGACACTCGGGACAGGTCTACGAGCAGTACTTC.

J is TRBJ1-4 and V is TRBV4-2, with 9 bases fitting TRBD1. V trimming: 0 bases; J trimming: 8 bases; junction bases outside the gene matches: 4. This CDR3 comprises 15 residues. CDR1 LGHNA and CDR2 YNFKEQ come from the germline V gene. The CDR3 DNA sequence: TGTGCCAGCAGCCAAGACGGGACAGGGCGAGAAAAACTGTTTTTT. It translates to CASSQDGTGREKLFF.

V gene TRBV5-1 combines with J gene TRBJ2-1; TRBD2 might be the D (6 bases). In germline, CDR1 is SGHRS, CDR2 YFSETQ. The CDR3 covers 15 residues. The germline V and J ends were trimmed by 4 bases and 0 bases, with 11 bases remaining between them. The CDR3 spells CASSGAGSSYNEQFF. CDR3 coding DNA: TGCGCCAGCAGCGGGGCGGGGAGCTCCTACAATGAGCAGTTCTTC.

The CDR3 DNA follows: TGTGCCAGTAGACCGGGACAAAATAGCAATCAGCCCCAGCATTTT. Translated, it gives CASRPGQNSNQPQHF. The chain couples TRBV19 to TRBJ1-5, with a weak D call TRBD1 (6 bases). V was cut by 6 bases and J by 0 bases, with 12 bases left in between. Germline V gene lookup returns CDR1 LNHDA and CDR2 SQIVND (reference sequence). The CDR3 totals 15 residues.

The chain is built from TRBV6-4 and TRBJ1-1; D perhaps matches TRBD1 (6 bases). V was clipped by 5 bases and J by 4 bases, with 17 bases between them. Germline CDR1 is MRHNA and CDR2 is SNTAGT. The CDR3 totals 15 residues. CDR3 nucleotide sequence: TGTGCCAGCAGTTATGACAGGACGGGGAGCACTGAAGCTTTCTTT. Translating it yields CASSYDRTGSTEAFF.